This TCR beta chain was observed in a study of T cells in Graves' hyperthyroidism and ophthalmopathy. RNA transcripts gave rise to amplified TCR beta CDR3 regions. A first-round RT-PCR of the TCR CDR3 used the HTBI primer set. TCRdb re-called the multiplex PCR reads with MiXCR, one entry per CDR3 protein. The data show a few hundred thousand distinct CDR3 sequences, more than 14% seen once. CDR3 length equals 13 residues. Germline V gives CDR1 SGHKS, CDR2 YYEKEE (reference sequence). V was shortened by 4 bases and J by 3 bases, with 10 bases between the two germline ends. The V and J genes are TRBV5-5 and TRBJ1-2; D gene uncertain. Sequencing was carried out using blood. The receptor comes from a woman aged 40 to 50 with Graves' hyperthyroidism that later progressed to Graves' ophthalmopathy. The CDR3 loop is CASSPSTDYGYTF. The CDR3, as DNA: TGTGCCAGCAGCCCCTCCACAGACTATGGCTACACCTTC.